These 29 T cell receptor beta chains were all obtained from the same sample, sequenced in a study of shared clonotypes between healthy human individuals. The repertoire was sequenced with immunoSEQ multiplex PCR; TCRdb's copy has only in-frame clones and lacks some. The sample lists 2 million to 2.5 million clones; roughly 92% were seen once. Specimen: naive CD4+ T cells from PBMCs. The subset is: CD45RA+ positively selected. The receptor source for this set is a man aged 18 to 35 in good health. Some clones in this sample may be carry-over from other donors' samples.

This clone was detected a few times. The chain's CDR3 is CASSLEARWVAFF. CDR3 nucleotides: TGTGCCAGCAGCTTAGAGGCCAGGTGGGTAGCTTTCTTT. This chain joins TRBV7-2 and TRBJ1-1; D uncertain. The CDR3 spans 13 residues. V lost 1 base to trimming and J lost 10 bases, with 13 bases between them. The germline gives CDR1 SGHTA, CDR2 FQGNSA.

The chain combines TRBV6-1 with TRBJ2-3; D is uncertain. V was cut by 5 bases and J by 8 bases, with 8 bases left in between. CDR1 and CDR2 (germline): MNHNS, SASEGT. The CDR3 is made up of 11 amino acids. The chain's CDR3 is CASSLYPTQYF. CDR3 DNA: TGTGCCAGCAGTTTGTATCCTACGCAGTATTTT.

J is TRBJ2-2 and V is TRBV6-4, with 9 bases identical to TRBD2. V was clipped by 6 bases and J by 6 bases; unmatched bases: 8. This CDR3 region has 15 residues. Germline-derived CDR1 and CDR2 are MRHNA and SNTAGT. The CDR3 spells CASRPRGGRAGELFF. CDR3 in DNA: TGTGCCAGCAGGCCCCGCGGCGGGAGGGCCGGGGAGCTGTTTTTT.

The chain uses TRBV5-4 and TRBJ2-3; 11 bases are a match to TRBD2. Germline CDR1 SGHNT, CDR2 YYREEE (reference sequence). The CDR3 consists of 17 residues. V lost 0 bases to trimming and J lost 3 bases; unmatched junction nucleotides: 6. The CDR3 here is CASSLGVAGGLTDTQYF. DNA for the CDR3: TGTGCCAGCAGCTTGGGGGTAGCGGGAGGGCTTACAGATACGCAGTATTTT.

As for this clone: The sample carries other DNA sequences with the same CDR3. The chain is built from TRBV10-1 and TRBJ2-2; D gene ambiguous. With 3 bases removed from V and 1 base from J, the gap between germline ends came to 6 bases. Germline V gene sequence: CDR1 WNHNN, CDR2 SYGVQD (reference sequence). The CDR3 is made up of 14 amino acids. The CDR3 coding sequence is TGCGCCAGCAGTGACAGAGGGAACACCGGGGAGCTGTTTTTT. Its translation is CASSDRGNTGELFF.

The rearrangement uses TRBV7-2 and TRBJ2-1, with D hard to call. The CDR3 has 14 amino acids. Germline CDR1 is SGHTA and CDR2 is FQGNSA. Deletions cut 5 bases from V and 2 bases from J, with 10 bases between. The DNA of the CDR3 is TGTGCCAGCAGCCCGCAGTTGCCCTACAATGAGCAGTTCTTC. Protein product: CASSPQLPYNEQFF.

This chain joins TRBV7-3 and TRBJ2-3, with 8 bases identical to TRBD2. V lost 1 base, J lost 5 bases, and 5 bases stayed unmatched. The CDR3 consists of 15 residues. Germline assignment: CDR1 SGHTA and CDR2 FQGTGA. CDR3 region: CASSLNKAGVDTQYF. The CDR3 nucleotides are TGTGCCAGCAGCTTAAATAAAGCGGGGGTAGATACGCAGTATTTT. Together with reference TRBV7-3 and TRBJ2-3, the CDR3 gives the full variable domain: GAGVSQTPSNKVTEKGKYVELRCDPISGHTALYWYRQSLGQGPEFLIYFQGTGAADDSGLPNDRFFAVRPEGSVSTLKIQRTERGDSAVYLCASSLNKAGVDTQYFGPGTRLTVL.

The chain links TRBV10-3 to TRBJ2-1; 16 nucleotides match TRBD2. V was clipped by 4 bases and J by 5 bases; unmatched bases: 5. Looked up from germline, CDR1 is ENHRY and CDR2 is SYGVKD. The CDR3 covers 17 residues. CDR3 amino acids: CAISGGTSGRVNNEQFF. CDR3 DNA sequence: TGTGCCATCAGTGGAGGGACTAGCGGGAGGGTTAACAATGAGCAGTTCTTC.

CDR3 region: CASSALAGYEQFF. The CDR3 nucleotides read TGTGCCAGCAGTGCCCTAGCGGGCTACGAGCAGTTCTTC. The chain couples TRBV6-4 to TRBJ2-1; 8 bases map to TRBD2. Germline CDR1 MRHNA, CDR2 SNTAGT. J was trimmed by 10 bases and V by 4 bases; bases with no gene match: 6. CDR3 length equals 13 residues.

This chain joins TRBV18 and TRBJ2-2; perhaps TRBD1 as D (6 bases). CDR1 is KGHSH and CDR2 is LQKENI in the germline V gene. The CDR3 consists of 14 residues. The ends were cut back, 5 bases at V and 1 base at J, with 8 bases in the middle. CDR3 sequence: CASSGGLNTGELFF. The CDR3 nucleotides read TGTGCCAGCTCAGGGGGCTTGAACACCGGGGAGCTGTTTTTT.

The rearrangement uses TRBV11-2 and TRBJ2-1, with TRBD2 matching 10 bases. J was trimmed by 1 base and V by 2 bases; bases with no gene match: 2. The CDR3 runs 16 residues. In germline, CDR1 is SGHAT, CDR2 FQNNGV. The CDR3 DNA sequence: TGTGCCAGCAGCTTATTAGCGGGAGGTTCCTACAATGAGCAGTTCTTC. It is translated as CASSLLAGGSYNEQFF.

This chain uses TRBV5-1 with TRBJ2-6; TRBD1 matches at 9 bases. The V segment lost 2 bases and the J segment 4 bases; nucleotides outside the gene matches: 13. The CDR3 is 19 amino acids. The V gene's germline CDR1 is SGHRS and CDR2 YFSETQ. CDR3: CASSFARSLQGAGANVLTF. CDR3 nucleotide sequence: TGCGCCAGCAGCTTCGCCCGATCATTACAGGGGGCCGGGGCCAACGTCCTGACTTTC.

The chain has TRBV18 and TRBJ1-4; D possibly corresponds to TRBD1 (6 bases). The CDR3 sequence is 15 residues long. The V and J ends lost 0 bases and 1 base respectively, with 6 bases between them. Germline V gene data show CDR1 as KGHSH and CDR2 as LQKENI. DNA of the CDR3: TGTGCCAGCTCACCACCGGACAGAACTAATGAAAAACTGTTTTTT. Amino acid sequence: CASSPPDRTNEKLFF.

This clone came up once. This chain joins TRBV6-6 and TRBJ2-1; D may be TRBD1 (5 bases). V was trimmed by 4 bases and J by 2 bases, leaving 15 bases between them. CDR1 and CDR2 from the germline V gene are MNHNY and SVGAGI (reference sequence). The CDR3 length is 16 residues. The CDR3 protein is CASSSTLGAPYNEQFF. CDR3 coding DNA: TGTGCCAGCAGTTCCACCCTAGGGGCCCCCTACAATGAGCAGTTCTTC.

The genes are TRBV9 and TRBJ2-3, with D tentatively TRBD1 (6 bases). This CDR3 region has 15 residues. Trimming stripped 0 bases from V and 6 bases from J, with 14 bases between. Looked up from germline, CDR1 is SGDLS and CDR2 is YYNGEE. CDR3 nucleotides: TGTGCCAGCAGCGTAGCTGGGGGCCTCATGGATACGCAGTATTTT. Protein product: CASSVAGGLMDTQYF.

CDR3 DNA sequence: TGTGCCAGCAGTGATATTTTAAGCGGGAGGTACTACGAGCAGTACTTC. This translates into CASSDILSGRYYEQYF. This chain joins TRBV6-1 and TRBJ2-7; 9 bases align to TRBD2. The trim removed 3 bases at V and 3 bases at J, leaving 9 bases unmatched. The length of the CDR3 is 16 residues. The germline V gene encodes CDR1 MNHNS and CDR2 SASEGT.

The gene calls are TRBV7-9 and TRBJ2-7; perhaps TRBD1 as D (5 bases). CDR1 and CDR2 from the germline V gene are SEHNR and FQNEAQ (reference sequence). This CDR3 spans 13 amino acids. The V end was cut by 3 bases, the J end by 2 bases, with 8 bases between. The chain's CDR3 is CASSFQGAYEQYF. The CDR3 DNA follows: TGTGCCAGCAGCTTCCAGGGCGCCTACGAGCAGTACTTC.

This sequence joins TRBV27 and TRBJ2-6; the match to TRBD1 covers 12 bases. Germline assignment: CDR1 MNHEY and CDR2 SMNVEV (reference sequence). The V gene end was trimmed by 1 base and the J gene end by 2 bases; junction bases not matched to a gene: 6. The CDR3 has 19 residues. CDR3 coding DNA: TGTGCCAGCAGTTTATGGGGACAGGGGGCGGAAACTGGGGCCAACGTCCTGACTTTC. This sequence encodes CASSLWGQGAETGANVLTF.

This clone has just one count. The chain is built from TRBV27 and TRBJ2-1; a possible D gene is TRBD2 (6 bases). The CDR3 runs 16 residues. Trimming took 7 bases from V and 2 from J, leaving 18 bases between them. The V gene's germline CDR1 is MNHEY and CDR2 SMNVEV (reference sequence). The CDR3 protein is CASKSSLGTAYNEQFF. The CDR3, as DNA: TGTGCCAGCAAAAGCTCACTTGGGACTGCCTACAATGAGCAGTTCTTC.

The rearrangement links TRBV5-5 to TRBJ1-5, with D unclear. The CDR3 totals 13 residues. Looked up from germline, CDR1 is SGHKS and CDR2 is YYEKEE (reference sequence). V gave up 4 bases and J gave up 5 bases, with 10 bases separating them. The CDR3 nucleotides read TGTGCCAGCAGCCCAGGACGGGATCAGCCCCAGCATTTT. As protein: CASSPGRDQPQHF.

The chain is built from TRBV29-1 and TRBJ2-7; no reliable D call. Germline CDR1 and CDR2: SQVTM and ANQGSEA. The CDR3 extends over 12 amino acids. The ends were cut back, 0 bases at V and 7 bases at J, with 10 bases in the middle. The CDR3 protein is CSVEESGREQYF. CDR3 DNA sequence: TGCAGCGTTGAAGAGTCCGGTAGGGAGCAGTACTTC.

V gene TRBV7-2 combines with J gene TRBJ2-2, with D unclear. The CDR3 spans 13 residues. Germline CDR1 SGHTA, CDR2 FQGNSA. Between the trimmed V and J ends, which lost 2 bases and 3 bases, there was a span of 4 bases. The CDR3 DNA is TGTGCCAGCAGCTTAATTTACACCGGGGAGCTGTTTTTT. Translation: CASSLIYTGELFF.

Comments on this clone: Other nucleotide sequences in the sample specify the same CDR3. This chain links TRBV5-1 with TRBJ2-3; D call uncertain. CDR1 SGHRS and CDR2 YFSETQ come from the germline V gene. The CDR3 consists of 12 residues. Deletions cut 0 bases from V and 5 bases from J, with 4 bases between. The CDR3, as DNA: TGCGCCAGCAGCTTGGGCCAAGATACGCAGTATTTT. Translating gives CASSLGQDTQYF.

This clone was counted between two and nine times. At the DNA level, this CDR3 is encoded by other sequences in the same sample as well. The chain is built from TRBV18 and TRBJ1-1, with TRBD1 identical over 9 bases. Unmatched junction bases numbered 3, after V lost 4 bases and J lost 3 bases. The CDR3 length is 14 residues. CDR1 is KGHSH and CDR2 is LQKENI in the germline V gene. The CDR3 nucleotides read TGTGCCAGCTCACTCCGGACAGGGGACACTGAAGCTTTCTTT. It specifies CASSLRTGDTEAFF.

The chain carries TRBV5-4 and TRBJ2-5; tentatively, D is TRBD2 (6 bases). Trimming left V 0 bases short and J 1 base short, with 16 bases between. CDR3 length: 17 amino acids. The germline V gene encodes CDR1 SGHNT and CDR2 YYREEE (reference sequence). In DNA form, the CDR3 reads TGTGCCAGCAGCTTGGACGTCGGAGGGTCGCTCCAAGAGACCCAGTACTTC. It yields the protein CASSLDVGGSLQETQYF.

The chain is built from TRBV29-1 and TRBJ1-2; D uncertain. CDR1 and CDR2 from the germline V gene are SQVTM and ANQGSEA. The CDR3 is 19 amino acids. Trimming pared 7 bases from V and 2 bases from J, leaving 32 bases between. The CDR3 nucleotides read TGCAGCGATTTGGGCCGAAAAACCGAGGGAGGGAGGAGCAACTATGGCTACACCTTC. It is translated as CSDLGRKTEGGRSNYGYTF.

The V gene is TRBV18, the J gene TRBJ1-1; no firm D call. Trimming left V 2 bases short and J 0 bases short, with 10 bases between. Germline values: CDR1 KGHSH, CDR2 LQKENI. This CDR3 is 15 amino acids long. CDR3 in amino acids: CASSPGKGLNTEAFF. Here the CDR3 DNA reads TGTGCCAGCTCACCAGGCAAGGGATTGAACACTGAAGCTTTCTTT.

V gene TRBV28 combines with J gene TRBJ1-2; D might be TRBD1 (5 bases). V lost 4 bases and J lost 13, with 13 bases in between. This CDR3 has 11 residues. From germline, CDR1 is MDHEN and CDR2 SYDVKM. This CDR3 is CASSSQTGPTF. CDR3 DNA sequence: TGTGCCAGCAGTTCCCAAACAGGACCCACCTTC.

V is TRBV30 and J is TRBJ2-7; D not certain. CDR3 size: 12 residues. CDR1 and CDR2 from the germline V gene are GTSNPN and SVGIG (reference sequence). V was pared by 1 base and J by 2 bases, with 6 bases between. In DNA form, the CDR3 reads TGTGCCTGGAGTGGCTGGACCTACGAGCAGTACTTC. It encodes CAWSGWTYEQYF.